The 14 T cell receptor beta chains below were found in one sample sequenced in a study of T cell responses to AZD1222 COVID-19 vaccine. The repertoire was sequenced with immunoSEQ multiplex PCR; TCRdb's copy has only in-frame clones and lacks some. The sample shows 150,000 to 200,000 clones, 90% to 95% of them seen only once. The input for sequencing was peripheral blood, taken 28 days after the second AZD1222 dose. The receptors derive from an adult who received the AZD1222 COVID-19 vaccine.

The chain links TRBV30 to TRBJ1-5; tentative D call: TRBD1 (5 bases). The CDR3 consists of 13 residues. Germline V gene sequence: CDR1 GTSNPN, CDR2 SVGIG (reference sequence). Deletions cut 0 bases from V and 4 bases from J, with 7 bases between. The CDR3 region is CAWSVRGNQPQHF. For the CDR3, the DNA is TGTGCCTGGAGTGTACGGGGGAATCAGCCCCAGCATTTT.

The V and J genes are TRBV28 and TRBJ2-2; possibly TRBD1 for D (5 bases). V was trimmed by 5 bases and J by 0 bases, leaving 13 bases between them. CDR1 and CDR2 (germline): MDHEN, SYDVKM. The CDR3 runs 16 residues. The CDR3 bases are TGTGCCAGCAGTGAAACAAGACAGACGAACACCGGGGAGCTGTTTTTT. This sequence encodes CASSETRQTNTGELFF.

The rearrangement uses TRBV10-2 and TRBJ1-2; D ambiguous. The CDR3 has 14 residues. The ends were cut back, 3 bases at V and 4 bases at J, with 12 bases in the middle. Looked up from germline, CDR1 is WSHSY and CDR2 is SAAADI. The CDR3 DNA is TGCGCCAGCAGTGATTCGACTCAAGCCTATGGCTACACCTTC. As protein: CASSDSTQAYGYTF.

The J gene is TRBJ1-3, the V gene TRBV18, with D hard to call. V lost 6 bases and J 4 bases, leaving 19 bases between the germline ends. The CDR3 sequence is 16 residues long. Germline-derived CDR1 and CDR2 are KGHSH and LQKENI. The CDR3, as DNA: TGTGCCAGCTCGGGAGTCCAAGAGACGGCCGGAAACACCATATATTTT. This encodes CASSGVQETAGNTIYF.

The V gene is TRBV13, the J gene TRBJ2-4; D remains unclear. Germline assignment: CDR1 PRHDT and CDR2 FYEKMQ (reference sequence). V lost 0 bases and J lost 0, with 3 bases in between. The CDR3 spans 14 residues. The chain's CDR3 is CASSLGLAKNIQYF. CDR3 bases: TGTGCCAGCAGCTTAGGACTAGCCAAAAACATTCAGTACTTC. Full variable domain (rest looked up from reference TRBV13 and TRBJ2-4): AAGVIQSPRHLIKEKRETATLKCYPIPRHDTVYWYQQGPGQDPQFLISFYEKMQSDKGSIPDRFSAQQFSDYHSELNMSSLELGDSALYFCASSLGLAKNIQYFGAGTRLSVL.

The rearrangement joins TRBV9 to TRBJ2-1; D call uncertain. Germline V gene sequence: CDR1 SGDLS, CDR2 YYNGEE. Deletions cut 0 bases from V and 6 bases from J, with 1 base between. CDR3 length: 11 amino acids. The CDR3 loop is CASSVANEQFF. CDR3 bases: TGTGCCAGCAGCGTAGCCAATGAGCAGTTCTTC.

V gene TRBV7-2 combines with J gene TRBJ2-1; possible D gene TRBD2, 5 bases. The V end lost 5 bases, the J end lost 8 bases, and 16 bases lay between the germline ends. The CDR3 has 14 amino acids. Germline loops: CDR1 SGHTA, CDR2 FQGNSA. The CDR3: CASSQAAGVDEQFF. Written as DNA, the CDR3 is TGTGCCAGCAGCCAAGCGGCTGGGGTCGATGAGCAGTTCTTC. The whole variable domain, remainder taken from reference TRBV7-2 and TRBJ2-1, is GAGVSQSPSNKVTEKGKDVELRCDPISGHTALYWYRQSLGQGLEFLIYFQGNSAPDKSGLPSDRFSAERTGGSVSTLTIQRTQQEDSAVYLCASSQAAGVDEQFFGPGTRLTVL.

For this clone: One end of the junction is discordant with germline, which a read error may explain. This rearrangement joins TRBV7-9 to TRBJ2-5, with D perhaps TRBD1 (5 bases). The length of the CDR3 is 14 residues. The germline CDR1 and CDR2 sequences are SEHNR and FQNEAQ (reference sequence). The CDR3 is CASRADSIGPRAHF. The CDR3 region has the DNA TGTGCCAGCAGGGCCGACAGTATCGGCCCCCGCGCCCACTTC.

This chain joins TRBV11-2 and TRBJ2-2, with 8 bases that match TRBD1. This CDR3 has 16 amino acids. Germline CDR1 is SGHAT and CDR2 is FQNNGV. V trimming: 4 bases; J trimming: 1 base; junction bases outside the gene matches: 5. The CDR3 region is CASSSPGTGNTGELFF. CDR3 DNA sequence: TGTGCCAGCAGCTCACCCGGGACAGGGAACACCGGGGAGCTGTTTTTT.

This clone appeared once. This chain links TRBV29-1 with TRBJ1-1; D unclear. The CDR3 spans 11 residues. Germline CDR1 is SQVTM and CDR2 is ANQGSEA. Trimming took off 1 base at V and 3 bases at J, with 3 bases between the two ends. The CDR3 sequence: CSVEGYTEAFF. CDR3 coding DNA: TGCAGCGTTGAAGGGTACACTGAAGCTTTCTTT.

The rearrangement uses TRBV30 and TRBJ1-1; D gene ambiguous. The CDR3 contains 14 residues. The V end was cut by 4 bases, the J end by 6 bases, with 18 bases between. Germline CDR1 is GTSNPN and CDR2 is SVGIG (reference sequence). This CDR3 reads CAWTRDRGFAEAFF. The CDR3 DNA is TGTGCCTGGACTAGAGACCGGGGTTTCGCTGAAGCTTTCTTT. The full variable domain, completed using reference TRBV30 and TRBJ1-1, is SQTIHQWPATLVQPVGSPLSLECTVEGTSNPNLYWYRQAAGRGLQLLFYSVGIGQISSEVPQNLSASRPQDRQFILSSKKLLLSDSGFYLCAWTRDRGFAEAFFGQGTRLTVV.

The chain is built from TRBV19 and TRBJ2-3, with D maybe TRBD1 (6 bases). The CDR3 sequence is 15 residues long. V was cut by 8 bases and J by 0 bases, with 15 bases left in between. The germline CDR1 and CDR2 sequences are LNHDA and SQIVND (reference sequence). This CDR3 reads CASAPGHLSTDTQYF. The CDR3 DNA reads TGTGCCAGTGCTCCGGGACACCTGAGCACAGATACGCAGTATTTT.

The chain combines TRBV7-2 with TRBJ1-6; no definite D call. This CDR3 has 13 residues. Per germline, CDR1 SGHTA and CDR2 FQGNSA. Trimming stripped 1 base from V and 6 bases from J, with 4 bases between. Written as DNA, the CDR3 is TGTGCCAGCAGCTTAGGGTTTAATTCACCCCTCCACTTT. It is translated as CASSLGFNSPLHF. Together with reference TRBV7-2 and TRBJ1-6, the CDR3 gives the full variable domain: GAGVSQSPSNKVTEKGKDVELRCDPISGHTALYWYRQSLGQGLEFLIYFQGNSAPDKSGLPSDRFSAERTGGSVSTLTIQRTQQEDSAVYLCASSLGFNSPLHFGNGTRLTVT.

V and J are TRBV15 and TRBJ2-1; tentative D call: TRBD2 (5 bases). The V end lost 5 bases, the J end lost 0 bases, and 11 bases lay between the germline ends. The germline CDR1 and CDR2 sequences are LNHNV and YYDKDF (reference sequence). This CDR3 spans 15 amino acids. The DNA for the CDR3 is TGTGCCACCAGCCCTAGCAAGAGCTCCTACAATGAGCAGTTCTTC. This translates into CATSPSKSSYNEQFF.